This T cell receptor (beta chain) was sequenced for a study of blood T cell repertoires in COVID-19. CDR3 length equals 13 residues. The V end lost 1 base, the J end lost 2 bases, and 5 bases lay between the germline ends. Germline V lookup: CDR1 LGHDT, CDR2 YNNKEL (reference sequence). Everyone who took part was roughly 18 to 89 years old, and they came from about two dozen US areas. Study processing details: The authors estimated nucleated cell counts from reference gene primer amplification. Only in-frame clones appear in the TCRdb table, and some are missing; sequencing was by immunoSEQ multiplex PCR. The V and J calls and clone size are taken from that table; D and trimming were inferred from the DNA. Of 140,000 to 150,000 clones in the sample, 80% to 90% were seen once. Only one count was recorded for this clone.

The sequenced sample was PBMCs or T cells enriched from blood (not recorded which). The source of this sequence is a man aged 60 to 75 who had recovered from COVID-19. The chain has TRBV3-1 (or the pseudogene TRBV3-2) and TRBJ2-5; D is uncertain. DNA for the CDR3: TGTGCCAGCAGCCAAGCGGGTCAAGAGACCCAGTACTTC. Translation: CASSQAGQETQYF.